Below, one T cell receptor beta chain is given with its context. This clonotype was observed many times. What antigen it recognizes has not been identified. Base-call qualities are not available, and no considerably larger clone is one nucleotide away. This entry is derived from a study of response to subunit inactivated influenza vaccine (dated by TCRdb to about 2018). A note on the overall study: The study used deep quantitative T cell receptor repertoire profiling to track responses to a trivalent subunit inactivated influenza vaccine. Study-wide findings and limitations: The authors suggested that each seasonal influenza vaccination may recruit only a limited number of new T cells.

The germline V gene (reference sequence) gives CDR1 as MNHEY and CDR2 as SMNVEV. Trimming leaves V shorter by 0 bases and J shorter by 2 bases, with the junction holding 8 bases beyond the gene matches. The CDR3 runs 17 residues from the cysteine to the phenylalanine. Of all the DNA, just the CDR3 is kept, 51 bases in frame from base 1. Library preparation used RT-PCR. Sequencing was performed on an Illumina HiSeq 2500. TCRdb redid the processing of the public reads, applying fastp at Q25 and MiXCR, and retained in-frame beta chains. Rows are unified per CDR3 protein, each entry keeping the most common DNA and genes. Recorded for this sample are under 550,000 distinct CDR3 sequences; 6% to 9% of them occurred a single time. Clones ranked in the top ten supply approximately 12% of the sample.

The material was PBMCs from blood, obtained around 25 months after vaccination. The V gene is TRBV27 and the J gene is TRBJ2-7, and 9 junctional nucleotides match TRBD1. This receptor was identified in a man aged 50-75 years who received an inactivated influenza vaccine. Donor details come from another sample of the same person, matched by shared clones. CDR3 protein: CASSLSIGGTGTYEQYF. The nucleotides read TGTGCCAGCAGTTTATCGATTGGGGGGACAGGGACCTACGAGCAGTACTTC.